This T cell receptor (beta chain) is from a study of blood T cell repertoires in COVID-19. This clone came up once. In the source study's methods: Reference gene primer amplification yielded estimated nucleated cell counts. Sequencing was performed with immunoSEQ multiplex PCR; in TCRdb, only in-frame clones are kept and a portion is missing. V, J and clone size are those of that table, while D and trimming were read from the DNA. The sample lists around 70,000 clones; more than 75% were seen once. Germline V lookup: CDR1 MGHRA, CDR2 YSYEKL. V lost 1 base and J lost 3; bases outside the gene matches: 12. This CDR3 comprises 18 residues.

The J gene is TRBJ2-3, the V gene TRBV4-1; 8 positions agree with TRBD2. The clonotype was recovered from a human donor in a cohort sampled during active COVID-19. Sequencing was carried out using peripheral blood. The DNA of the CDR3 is TGCGCCAGCAGCCAAGTAGGACGGGGGGGCGGGGCTACAGATACGCAGTATTTT. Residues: CASSQVGRGGGATDTQYF.